Listed below are T cell receptor beta chains from one sample, sequenced in a study of blood T cell repertoires in COVID-19. The method was immunoSEQ multiplex PCR; TCRdb's version includes in-frame clones alone and lacks a portion of them. Of about 200,000 clones in the sample, roughly four fifths were seen once. What was sequenced was PBMCs or T cells enriched from blood (not recorded which). The receptor source for this set is a man between 40 and 49 years old who had recovered from COVID-19. CDR3s include the opening cysteine and the closing phenylalanine or tryptophan. D genes are given only for firm matches. Clone size is not always given. Where it is, it says once, few, many or a class for expanded clones.

clone_size	j_call	v_call	d_call	cdr3_nt	cdr3_aa
few	TRBJ2-7	TRBV7-6	.	TGTGCCAGCAGCTTAGAAGCGGCCTCGTCCTACGAGCAGTACTTC	CASSLEAASSYEQYF
.	TRBJ2-7	TRBV27	TRBD2	TGTGCCAGCAGCCGGACTAGCGGGACCTACGAGCAGTACTTC	CASSRTSGTYEQYF
.	TRBJ1-1	TRBV3-1/TRBV3-2	.	TGTGCCAGCAGCCCGTGGGGGGGCACTGAAGCTTTCTTT	CASSPWGGTEAFF
once	TRBJ1-2	TRBV13	TRBD1	TGTGCCAGCAGTCAGCCCGGGACAGGGCTTGGCTACACCTTC	CASSQPGTGLGYTF
.	TRBJ1-2	TRBV28	TRBD1	TGTGCCAGCAGTTTCGGGACAGGGGGCAGCTATGGCTACACCTTC	CASSFGTGGSYGYTF
.	TRBJ1-5	TRBV12-3/TRBV12-4	TRBD1	TGTGCCAGCAGGGCACAGGGGGGTCAGCCCCAGCATTTT	CASRAQGGQPQHF
.	TRBJ1-2	TRBV28	TRBD1	TGTGCCAGCAGTGTCGGGACAGGGGGTAACTATGGCTACACCTTC	CASSVGTGGNYGYTF
.	TRBJ2-7	TRBV6-5	.	TGTGCCAGCAGTCTTGGACTGAACTCCTACGAGCAGTACTTC	CASSLGLNSYEQYF
.	TRBJ1-1	TRBV30	TRBD1	TGTGCCCAGACAGGGGGAACGAACACTGAAGCTTTCTTT	CAQTGGTNTEAFF
.	TRBJ1-5	TRBV28	.	TGTGCCAGCAGTTCTAGGACAGTCCCACATCAGCCCCAGCATTTT	CASSSRTVPHQPQHF
.	TRBJ1-5	TRBV24-1	.	TGTGCCACCAGTGACCCACGCCAGGGGTTGCAGCCCCAGCATTTT	CATSDPRQGLQPQHF
few	TRBJ1-1	TRBV7-9	TRBD1	TGTGCCAGCAGCTTAGAATGGGGACAGATCTACACTGAAGCTTTCTTT	CASSLEWGQIYTEAFF
.	TRBJ2-2	TRBV3-1/TRBV3-2	TRBD1	TGTGCCAGCAGACCCGACAGGGGGGACACCGGGGAGCTGTTTTTT	CASRPDRGDTGELFF
.	TRBJ1-1	TRBV19	TRBD1	TGTGCCAGTAGCAGTCCCGGGACAGGGAACACTGAAGCTTTCTTT	CASSSPGTGNTEAFF
.	TRBJ2-3	TRBV10-1	TRBD2	TGCGCCAGCAGTGAGGCTAGCGGAGGCAGCACAGATACGCAGTATTTT	CASSEASGGSTDTQYF
few	TRBJ1-2	TRBV11-2	.	TGTGCCAGCAGCTTAGAGCTCCGGGGGGGCTACACCTTC	CASSLELRGGYTF
.	TRBJ2-3	TRBV3-1/TRBV3-2	TRBD2	TGTGCCAGCAGCCATGGACTAGAGTTGCATACGCAGTATTTT	CASSHGLELHTQYF
.	TRBJ2-2	TRBV6-6	.	TGTGCCAGCAGTTACTCGAGCAGCGTCGGCGGGGAGCTGTTTTTT	CASSYSSSVGGELFF
.	TRBJ1-1	TRBV5-1	TRBD1	TGCGCCAGCAGCTGGGCCGGACAGGGGGATAACACTGAAGCTTTCTTT	CASSWAGQGDNTEAFF
.	TRBJ1-5	TRBV19	TRBD1	TGTGCCAGTAGTAGCCTCGGGACAGGGGGGCTTCAGCCCCAGCATTTT	CASSSLGTGGLQPQHF
.	TRBJ2-3	TRBV12-5	.	TGTGCTAGTGGCCCCGGCACAGATACGCAGTATTTT	CASGPGTDTQYF
.	TRBJ2-7	TRBV10-3	.	TGTGCCACCAGAACATCCTACGAGCAGTACTTC	CATRTSYEQYF
.	TRBJ1-6	TRBV28	TRBD1	TGTGCCAGCAGTCCGGGACAGGATATCACCCTCCACTTT	CASSPGQDITLHF
.	TRBJ1-1	TRBV6-5	.	TGTGCCAGCAGGGACAGAGGGGGAAACACTGAAGCTTTCTTT	CASRDRGGNTEAFF
.	TRBJ2-2	TRBV7-9	.	TGTGCCAGCAGCCTTAGAATCGGGTCGCGCACCGGGGAGCTGTTTTTT	CASSLRIGSRTGELFF
.	TRBJ2-7	TRBV19	TRBD1	TGTGCCAGTACTCCCGGGGACAGATACGAGCAGTACTTC	CASTPGDRYEQYF
.	TRBJ2-5	TRBV12-5	TRBD2	TGTGCTAGTGGTGTCGGACTAGCGGGAGGCTTTGGGGTGACCCAGTACTTC	CASGVGLAGGFGVTQYF
once	TRBJ2-5	TRBV28	TRBD1	TGTGCCAGCAGTTACCCAACAGGGGTAGGGGAAGAGACCCAGTACTTC	CASSYPTGVGEETQYF
once	TRBJ1-5	TRBV9	.	TGTGCCAGCAGCGTAGAAGGGAACAGGAATCAGCCCCAGCATTTT	CASSVEGNRNQPQHF
.	TRBJ2-7	TRBV7-2	.	TGTGCCAGCAGCTACTCCGGAGGAGCCTACGAGCAGTACTTC	CASSYSGGAYEQYF
.	TRBJ1-1	TRBV7-9	.	TGTGCCAGCACCCTGAGGGAGGGGCTGAGAGCTGAAGCTTTCTTT	CASTLREGLRAEAFF
.	TRBJ1-3	TRBV18	.	TGTGCCAGCTCACCACGCACAAGCTCTGGAAACACCATATATTTT	CASSPRTSSGNTIYF
.	TRBJ2-7	TRBV7-2	TRBD2	TGTGCCAGCAGCCCGAGGGTGGGACTAGCCGTCGACTTC	CASSPRVGLAVDF
.	TRBJ2-1	TRBV10-3	.	TGTGCCATCAGTGAGTCACCCGAGTATGAGCAGTTCTTC	CAISESPEYEQFF
.	TRBJ2-2	TRBV7-8	.	TGTGCCAGCAGCATAGGAGGGCAGACCGGGGAGCTGTTTTTT	CASSIGGQTGELFF
.	TRBJ1-1	TRBV10-3	.	TGTGCCATCAGGGGGGCCTCCTCGGGCATTGAAGCTTTCTTT	CAIRGASSGIEAFF
.	TRBJ1-1	TRBV5-1	.	TGCGCCAGCAGCATTACAGGGAGTGTGAACACTGAAGCTTTCTTT	CASSITGSVNTEAFF
.	TRBJ2-7	TRBV19	TRBD2	TGTGCCAGTAGACCGGGACTAGGGGATCGGGAGCAGTACTTC	CASRPGLGDREQYF
.	TRBJ2-7	TRBV28	.	TGTGCCACCTCCCCAGGGGCTTCAGCGGAGCAGTACTTC	CATSPGASAEQYF
.	TRBJ2-1	TRBV5-1	TRBD1	TGCGCCAGCAGCTTGCGGGACAGGGGGCAGGATGAGCAGTTCTTC	CASSLRDRGQDEQFF
.	TRBJ1-1	TRBV5-1	.	TGCGCCAGCAGCCGAGAGTCAAGGAACACTGAAGCTTTCTTT	CASSRESRNTEAFF
.	TRBJ2-5	TRBV7-2	TRBD2	TGTGCCAGCAGTTCGAGCGGGGGGGCCCAAGAGACCCAGTACTTC	CASSSSGGAQETQYF
.	TRBJ1-3	TRBV12-3/TRBV12-4	.	TGTGCCAGCAGTCTGTCCCCTCTAGACACCATATATTTT	CASSLSPLDTIYF
.	TRBJ1-1	TRBV5-1	.	TGCGCCAGCAGCTTGGGGGTCGGAGTTAACACTGAAGCTTTCTTT	CASSLGVGVNTEAFF
.	TRBJ1-5	TRBV6-5	.	TGTGCCAGCAGTTACTCAGGGGCGTATAGCAATCAGCCCCAGCATTTT	CASSYSGAYSNQPQHF
once	TRBJ2-5	TRBV5-1	.	TGCGCCAGCAGCTTGGAAGGGGCGCGACGGGAGACCCAGTACTTC	CASSLEGARRETQYF
.	TRBJ2-5	TRBV7-2	.	TGTGCCAGCAGCTTAGTTCGTTTGCGAGAGACCCAGTACTTC	CASSLVRLRETQYF
many	TRBJ1-2	TRBV24-1	.	TGTGCCACCAGTGATTTCGACAGCTCTAACTATGGCTACACCTTC	CATSDFDSSNYGYTF
.	TRBJ2-7	TRBV13	TRBD1	TGTGCCAGCAGCACTGGACAGGGGACCGAGCAGTACTTC	CASSTGQGTEQYF
.	TRBJ2-3	TRBV10-3	TRBD2	TGTGCCATCAGCTACTATAGCGGGGGGGCGGCAGATACGCAGTATTTT	CAISYYSGGAADTQYF
.	TRBJ1-6	TRBV12-3/TRBV12-4	.	TGTGCCAGCAGTCCCCCGTCCTCACCCCTCCACTTT	CASSPPSSPLHF
.	TRBJ2-7	TRBV4-2	.	TGTGCCAGCAGCCAGGTCCTCCGGGACAACCTCCTCGAGCAGTACTTC	CASSQVLRDNLLEQYF
.	TRBJ1-2	TRBV9	.	TGTGCCAGCAGCGTAGACAGGGATCACTATGGCTACACCTTC	CASSVDRDHYGYTF
.	TRBJ2-3	TRBV3-1/TRBV3-2	.	TGTGCCAGCAGCGACGGAGGTGTTACGCAGTATTTT	CASSDGGVTQYF
.	TRBJ2-7	TRBV5-4	.	TGTGCCAGCAGCAAGGGAGGGGGGCCGCTGACCTACGAGCAGTACTTC	CASSKGGGPLTYEQYF
.	TRBJ1-3	TRBV11-2	.	TGTGCCAGCAGCCGACGGGGAACGGGAAACACCATATATTTT	CASSRRGTGNTIYF
.	TRBJ2-1	TRBV11-3	.	TGTGCCAGCAGCCCAGGGGGGCTCCACAATGAGCAGTTCTTC	CASSPGGLHNEQFF